A selection of T cell receptor beta chains follows, all from one sample in a study of blood T cell repertoires in COVID-19. The data were produced by immunoSEQ multiplex PCR, yet TCRdb's version contains in-frame clones alone and is incomplete. The sample lists approximately 300,000 clones, 90% seen once, with 3.5% to 5% in the top ten. The material sequenced was PBMCs or T cells enriched from blood (not recorded which). The receptors shown here come from a young woman who had been exposed to COVID-19. Each CDR3 is given with its conserved first and last residue. D genes are given only for firm matches. A clone size is listed for some rows: how often the clone was seen (once, few, many), or a class if it is expanded.

v_gene	abundance	j_gene	d_gene	CDR3nt	CDR3aa
TRBV9	-	TRBJ1-4	TRBD1	TGTGCCAGCAGCGTAGACAGGGGAAGACTTAATGAAAAACTGTTTTTT	CASSVDRGRLNEKLFF
TRBV7-9	-	TRBJ2-7	-	TGTGCCAGCAGCCAAAAACAGGAATTCTCCTACGAGCAGTACTTC	CASSQKQEFSYEQYF
TRBV5-4	-	TRBJ1-2	TRBD1	TGTGCCAGCAGCCAGAGGACAGGGGGATTTCGGTATGGCTACACCTTC	CASSQRTGGFRYGYTF
TRBV30	-	TRBJ1-5	-	TGTGCCTGGAGGGAAGGGGGACATCTCAATCAGCCCCAGCATTTT	CAWREGGHLNQPQHF
TRBV3-1/TRBV3-2	-	TRBJ1-4	-	TGTGCCAGCAGCCAAGTAGACAGTGAAAAACTGTTTTTT	CASSQVDSEKLFF
TRBV6-2/TRBV6-3	-	TRBJ2-7	-	TGTGCCAGCAGTTACGTAGGTAGATTTGCGGAAAAATCCTACGAGCAGTACTTC	CASSYVGRFAEKSYEQYF
TRBV13	few	TRBJ1-1	-	TGTGCCAGCAGCTTAGAAGGCAGGGTATCTGGAGCTTTCTTT	CASSLEGRVSGAFF
TRBV5-1	-	TRBJ1-3	-	TGCGCCAGCAGCTTGGCAGCGACCTCTGGAAACACCATATATTTT	CASSLAATSGNTIYF
TRBV7-5	-	TRBJ1-2	-	TGTGCCAGAAGCTTAGACGGGACAGTAGTCTATGGCTACACCTTC	CARSLDGTVVYGYTF
TRBV6-5	-	TRBJ2-7	TRBD2	TGTGCCAGCAGTTACTCCCGGGGGGTCTCCTACGAGCAGTACTTC	CASSYSRGVSYEQYF
TRBV4-1	-	TRBJ1-5	TRBD1	TGCGCCAGCAGCCCGAGCACCCCGGGACAGAGCAATCAGCCCCAGCATTTT	CASSPSTPGQSNQPQHF
TRBV10-3	-	TRBJ1-2	-	TGTGCCATCAGTGAGTCGAGACCCGACAATCCAGATGGCTACACCTTC	CAISESRPDNPDGYTF
TRBV4-1	-	TRBJ1-3	TRBD1	TGCGCCAGCAGCCAAGATACAACGGGACAGGGGGTCACCATATATTTT	CASSQDTTGQGVTIYF
TRBV6-5	once	TRBJ2-7	-	TGTGCCAGCAGTTACCTGTCGGAGACCGGGTACGAGCAGTACTTC	CASSYLSETGYEQYF
TRBV11-2	-	TRBJ1-1	-	TGTGCCAGCAGCAGAACCGGGGGGACGGCAGCTTTCTTT	CASSRTGGTAAFF
TRBV6-5	-	TRBJ1-6	-	TGTGCCAGCAGTTACTTCGAGAATTCACCCCTCCACTTT	CASSYFENSPLHF
TRBV27	-	TRBJ2-5	-	TGTGCCAGCAGTGCCCCCGGGGTCGACGAGACCCAGTACTTC	CASSAPGVDETQYF
TRBV27	once	TRBJ1-2	-	TGTGCCAGCAGTCGGGGCCGTACTGCGACAGGATACAAGCCCCTTGACTATGGCTACACCTTC	CASSRGRTATGYKPLDYGYTF